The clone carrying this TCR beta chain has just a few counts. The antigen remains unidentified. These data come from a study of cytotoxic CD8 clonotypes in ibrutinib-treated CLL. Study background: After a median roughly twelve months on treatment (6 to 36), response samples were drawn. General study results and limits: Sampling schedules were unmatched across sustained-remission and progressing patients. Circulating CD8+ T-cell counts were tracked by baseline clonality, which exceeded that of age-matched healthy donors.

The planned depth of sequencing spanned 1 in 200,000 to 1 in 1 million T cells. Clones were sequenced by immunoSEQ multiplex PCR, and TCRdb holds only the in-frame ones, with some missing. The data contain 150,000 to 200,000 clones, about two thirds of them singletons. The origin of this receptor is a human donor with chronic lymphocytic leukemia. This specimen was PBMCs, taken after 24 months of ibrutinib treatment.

Written as DNA, the CDR3 is TGTGCCAGCAGCTGGAACTTAGCGGGAGAAGAGACCCAGTACTTC. Translation: CASSWNLAGEETQYF. This chain links TRBV7-8 with TRBJ2-5; TRBD2 aligns across 9 bases. The CDR3 is 15 residues long. Trimming at V came to 4 bases and at J to 3 bases, leaving 6 bases not matched to a gene. Germline CDR1 and CDR2: SGHVS and FQNEAQ.